This T cell receptor (beta chain) originates from a study of cytomegalovirus exposure and HLA in healthy donors. Details on this clone: Its antigen is unknown.

The primer mix had 60 Vbeta and 13 Jbeta primers. Libraries were prepared by immunoSEQ multiplex PCR; TCRdb keeps only in-frame clonotypes and omits some of them. Found here are 89,000 or so clones, about 83% of them singletons; the top ten hold over 5%. Notes on the study in general: Another analysis was done later, and it associated around 17,000 TCR beta sequences with HLA alleles at 0.05 false discovery rate. A missense DCLRE1C variant was associated with V- and J-gene trimming of TCR beta chains in a later analysis, and an independent cohort replicated the association.

This CDR3 region has 18 residues. Germline CDR1 and CDR2: LNHDA and SQIVND (reference sequence). Trimming left V 5 bases short and J 4 bases short, with 23 bases between. The clonotype was recovered from a young woman in good health and CMV-seropositive. The sample taken for sequencing was PBMCs. The chain has TRBV19 and TRBJ2-2; possibly TRBD2 for D (6 bases). CDR3 DNA sequence: TGTGCCAGTAGTTACCCCCGGGGACTCGGAATAGGCACCGGGGAGCTGTTTTTT. The encoded protein is CASSYPRGLGIGTGELFF.